This T cell receptor (beta chain) came from a study of shared clonotypes between healthy human individuals. About the study: CD4 naive and CD4 memory each took three plates per donor, while CD8 naive took two and CD8 memory one.

CD4+ cell separation produced CD45RA+ naive and CD45RA-negative memory subsets. The table came from immunoSEQ multiplex PCR; TCRdb's copy has only in-frame clones and leaves some out. The repertoire includes about 2.5 million clones, about nine tenths of them detected once, and about 0.36% sits in the top ten. On this clone: Distinct nucleotide sequences in the sample also encode this CDR3.

The CDR3 loop spans 11 amino acids. Trimming stripped 2 bases from V and 5 bases from J, with 3 bases between. Germline CDR1 SGHTA, CDR2 FQGTGA. The receptor was derived from a man aged 18 to 29 in good health. Some clones in this sample may be carry-over from other donors' samples. V is TRBV7-3 and J is TRBJ1-2; D uncertain. The sample consisted of naive CD4+ T cells from PBMCs. The subset is: CD45RA+ positively selected. CDR3 DNA sequence: TGTGCCAGCAGCTTATTGTATGGCTACACCTTC. It yields the protein CASSLLYGYTF.